Presented here are 32 T cell receptor beta chains from one specimen sequenced in a study of CD8+ T cells in alopecia areata. Isolated RNA was reverse transcribed into cDNA used as the sequencing template. Some clones are missing from TCRdb's copy, which holds only in-frame ones; the method was immunoSEQ multiplex PCR. This table holds about 250,000 clones, less than 80% found once. Sequenced here: CD4+ T cells sorted from blood, sampled at week 0. Source of these receptors: a human donor with alopecia areata.

The genes are TRBV30 and TRBJ2-7, with 10 bases identical to TRBD2. Germline V gene sequence: CDR1 GTSNPN, CDR2 SVGIG (reference sequence). Trimming at V came to 0 bases and at J to 2 bases, leaving 4 bases not matched to a gene. The CDR3 has 15 residues. CDR3 residues: CAWSVLAGHPYEQYF. The CDR3 DNA is TGTGCCTGGAGTGTACTAGCGGGACACCCCTACGAGCAGTACTTC.

The table lists this clone with many counts. This chain joins TRBV4-2 and TRBJ1-6; D uncertain. CDR1 is LGHNA, CDR2 YNFKEQ, per germline. Trimming removed 3 bases at V and 5 bases at J, with 5 bases between. The CDR3 has 13 amino acids. DNA of the CDR3: TGTGCCAGCAGCCATAGCAATAATTCACCCCTCCACTTT. Residues: CASSHSNNSPLHF.

The V and J genes are TRBV9 and TRBJ1-2; 7 bases are shared with TRBD1. The germline CDR1 and CDR2 sequences are SGDLS and YYNGEE. With 4 bases clipped from V and 0 bases from J, the junction kept 6 bases outside the gene matches. The CDR3 contains 15 residues. The CDR3 here is CASSYKGASNYGYTF. CDR3 DNA sequence: TGTGCCAGCAGCTACAAGGGGGCCTCTAACTATGGCTACACCTTC.

This chain links TRBV29-1 with TRBJ2-3, with 7 bases lining up with TRBD1. CDR3 length: 12 residues. Germline CDR1 and CDR2: SQVTM and ANQGSEA. V lost 5 bases to trimming and J lost 4 bases; unmatched junction nucleotides: 3. CDR3 sequence reads: CSVSGGPDTQYF. CDR3 DNA sequence: TGCAGCGTTTCAGGGGGACCAGATACGCAGTATTTT.

This clone has just a few counts. The chain couples TRBV18 to TRBJ1-1; D remains ambiguous. The CDR3 contains 13 residues. Germline CDR1 KGHSH, CDR2 LQKENI. V shed 3 bases and J shed 3 bases, with 8 bases lying between them. The CDR3 loop is CASSPNRDTEAFF. CDR3 nucleotide sequence: TGTGCCAGCTCACCCAACCGAGACACTGAAGCTTTCTTT.

Only a few counts were recorded for this clone. The chain carries TRBV19 and TRBJ1-2; D unresolved. V was clipped by 5 bases and J by 4 bases, with 8 bases between them. This CDR3 spans 12 amino acids. Germline V CDR1 and CDR2: LNHDA, SQIVND (reference sequence). CDR3 protein: CASSDGIYGYTF. CDR3 coding DNA: TGTGCCAGTAGTGACGGCATCTATGGCTACACCTTC.

The chain has TRBV6-6 and TRBJ2-2; D gene unclear. Germline CDR1 is MNHNY and CDR2 is SVGAGI (reference sequence). The V gene lost 7 bases and the J gene lost 0 bases, with 9 bases spanning the gap. CDR3 length: 14 residues. This CDR3 is CASIDIPNTGELFF. DNA for the CDR3: TGTGCCAGCATAGACATACCGAACACCGGGGAGCTGTTTTTT.

The CDR3 sequence is CASALPTGAENIQYF. As DNA, the CDR3 is TGTGCTAGTGCCCTCCCCACGGGGGCCGAAAACATTCAGTACTTC. The V call is TRBV12-5, the J call TRBJ2-4; D might be TRBD1 or TRBD2, each matching 6 bases. V lost 7 bases and J 5 bases, leaving 18 bases between the germline ends. From germline, CDR1 is LGHNT and CDR2 FRNRAP. The CDR3 covers 15 residues.

This chain connects TRBV18 to TRBJ2-3, with TRBD1 matching 7 bases. The germline CDR1 and CDR2 sequences are KGHSH and LQKENI. The CDR3 has 15 amino acids. V lost 6 bases and J lost 3; bases outside the gene matches: 9. The chain's CDR3 is CASSDRDSATDTQYF. The CDR3 DNA is TGTGCCAGCTCGGACCGGGACAGTGCAACAGATACGCAGTATTTT.

The chain recombines TRBV27 with TRBJ1-2, with D tentatively TRBD1 (5 bases). The CDR3 is 12 residues long. V was cut by 7 bases and J by 2 bases, with 8 bases left in between. CDR1 and CDR2 from the germline V gene are MNHEY and SMNVEV (reference sequence). CDR3 nucleotide sequence: TGTGCCAGCATGGGGGAGAACTATGGCTACACCTTC. Amino acids: CASMGENYGYTF.

Points on this clone: Other nucleotide sequences from this sample produce the same CDR3. The chain recombines TRBV9 with TRBJ1-2; perhaps TRBD1 as D (5 bases). Germline V lookup: CDR1 SGDLS, CDR2 YYNGEE. With 4 bases removed from V and 6 bases from J, the gap between germline ends came to 13 bases. The CDR3 extends over 13 amino acids. The CDR3 DNA is TGTGCCAGCAGCACTTCTACAGGTGATGGCTACACCTTC. It translates to CASSTSTGDGYTF.

This chain uses TRBV10-3 with TRBJ2-7; D is undetermined. The germline V and J ends were trimmed by 2 bases and 0 bases, with 8 bases remaining between them. The CDR3 length is 14 residues. CDR1 ENHRY and CDR2 SYGVKD come from the germline V gene. The CDR3 region is CAISERESSYEQYF. CDR3 DNA: TGTGCCATCAGTGAGCGAGAAAGCTCCTACGAGCAGTACTTC.

The chain recombines TRBV29-1 with TRBJ1-2, with D possibly being TRBD1 (6 bases). The germline V gene has CDR1 SQVTM and CDR2 ANQGSEA. The CDR3 totals 13 residues. The V end was cut by 4 bases, the J end by 4 bases, with 13 bases between. This CDR3 is CSVVEQGSYGYTF. DNA for the CDR3: TGCAGCGTTGTGGAACAGGGAAGCTATGGCTACACCTTC. The variable domain in full, with the rest retrieved from reference TRBV29-1 and TRBJ1-2, is SAVISQKPSRDICQRGTSLTIQCQVDSQVTMMFWYRQQPGQSLTLIATANQGSEATYESGFVIDKFPISRPNLTFSTLTVSNMSPEDSSIYLCSVVEQGSYGYTFGSGTRLTVV.

This clone is medium-sized by share. The rearrangement uses TRBV10-3 and TRBJ1-2; D not resolved. The CDR3 is made up of 11 amino acids. Germline V gene data show CDR1 as ENHRY and CDR2 as SYGVKD. V was clipped by 10 bases and J by 2 bases, with 8 bases between them. This CDR3 reads CATQENYGYTF. CDR3 nucleotides: TGTGCCACCCAGGAAAACTATGGCTACACCTTC.

The chain carries TRBV29-1 and TRBJ2-3; D may match TRBD1 or TRBD2 (6 bases each). Per germline, CDR1 SQVTM and CDR2 ANQGSEA. Trimming left V 6 bases short and J 4 bases short, with 17 bases between. This CDR3 spans 14 amino acids. The CDR3 sequence: CSVGRYGGPDTQYF. The CDR3 nucleotides read TGCAGCGTCGGACGATATGGGGGGCCAGATACGCAGTATTTT.

This sequence joins TRBV5-1 and TRBJ2-5, with 9 bases lining up with TRBD2. The CDR3 spans 13 residues. V lost 5 bases and J lost 5; bases outside the gene matches: 4. In germline, CDR1 is SGHRS, CDR2 YFSETQ. The CDR3 nucleotides are TGCGCCAGCAGGGGACTAGCATCCGAGACCCAGTACTTC. Translated: CASRGLASETQYF.

This clone was seen a few times. The chain carries TRBV7-2 and TRBJ1-4; maybe TRBD1 (6 bases). Germline V gene sequence: CDR1 SGHTA, CDR2 FQGNSA. Trimming cost V 5 bases and J 10 bases, with 20 bases left between them. The CDR3 extends over 15 amino acids. The DNA for the CDR3 is TGTGCCAGCAGCCCGAGGGGGACCGGGACCGGAAAACTGTTTTTT. It yields the protein CASSPRGTGTGKLFF.

This clone was found a few times. The genes are TRBV7-2 and TRBJ2-3, with D perhaps TRBD1 (6 bases). The CDR3 is 15 residues long. Germline CDR1 is SGHTA and CDR2 is FQGNSA. The V end lost 0 bases, the J end lost 3 bases, and 10 bases lay between the germline ends. The CDR3 spells CASSLAVRGTDTQYF. CDR3 bases: TGTGCCAGCAGCTTAGCTGTCAGGGGTACAGATACGCAGTATTTT.

This chain links TRBV5-6 with TRBJ2-5, with D perhaps given as TRBD1 or TRBD2 (5 bases each). V dropped 0 bases and J dropped 3 bases, with 9 bases sitting between them. The germline V gene has CDR1 SGHDT and CDR2 YYEEEE. This CDR3 has 14 residues. CDR3 loop: CASSLGGTEETQYF. DNA of the CDR3: TGTGCCAGCAGCTTGGGGGGGACCGAAGAGACCCAGTACTTC.

This chain joins TRBV14 and TRBJ1-2; D remains ambiguous. Trimming left V 0 bases short and J 3 bases short, with 5 bases between. The CDR3 length is 13 residues. The V gene's germline CDR1 is SGHDN and CDR2 FVKESK. CDR3 region: CASSQDEYYGYTF. DNA of the CDR3: TGTGCCAGCAGCCAAGATGAGTACTATGGCTACACCTTC. The full variable domain, in which reference TRBV14 and TRBJ1-2 provide the parts outside the CDR3, is EAGVTQFPSHSVIEKGQTVTLRCDPISGHDNLYWYRRVMGKEIKFLLHFVKESKQDESGMPNNRFLAERTGGTYSTLKVQPAELEDSGVYFCASSQDEYYGYTFGSGTRLTVV.

V usage is TRBV11-2 and J usage is TRBJ1-1; D call uncertain. The CDR3 has 13 amino acids. The germline V gene has CDR1 SGHAT and CDR2 FQNNGV. Deletions cut 5 bases from V and 1 base from J, with 8 bases between. The CDR3 sequence: CASSRTPNTEAFF. DNA for the CDR3: TGTGCCAGCAGCCGAACACCGAACACTGAAGCTTTCTTT.

The sample holds one count of this clone. The V call is TRBV5-1, the J call TRBJ2-5, with 12 bases matching TRBD2. The V and J ends lost 3 bases and 5 bases, in that order; junction bases with no gene match: 2. From germline, CDR1 is SGHRS and CDR2 YFSETQ. CDR3 size: 14 residues. The DNA of the CDR3 is TGCGCCAGCAGCTACGGACTAGCGGGGGAGACCCAGTACTTC. Translated, it gives CASSYGLAGETQYF.

CDR3: CASSQGRQGNTEAFF. In nucleotides, the CDR3 is TGTGCCAGCAGCCAAGGAAGGCAGGGGAACACTGAAGCTTTCTTT. V is TRBV4-2 and J is TRBJ1-1, with D perhaps matching TRBD1 (5 bases). V lost 1 base and J 1 base, leaving 10 bases between the germline ends. The germline V gene encodes CDR1 LGHNA and CDR2 YNFKEQ. This CDR3 is built from 15 residues.

The chain combines TRBV7-6 with TRBJ2-6, with a possible D match to TRBD2 (5 bases). CDR3 length equals 13 residues. Per the germline V gene, CDR1 is SGHVS and CDR2 is FNYEAQ. Trimming removed 5 bases at V and 6 bases at J, with 8 bases between. CDR3 in amino acids: CASSEGVANVLTF. The CDR3 DNA sequence: TGTGCCAGCAGCGAGGGCGTGGCCAACGTCCTGACTTTC.

This clone was detected a few times. The chain employs TRBV15 and TRBJ1-6; possibly TRBD1 for D (5 bases). Trimming removed 0 bases at V and 11 bases at J, with 20 bases between. The length of the CDR3 is 17 residues. Per the germline V gene, CDR1 is LNHNV and CDR2 is YYDKDF (reference sequence). DNA for the CDR3: TGTGCCACCAGCAGAGATCGACGGGGCCAAGGCGGGGCACCCCTCCACTTT. Its translation: CATSRDRRGQGGAPLHF.

The V call is TRBV30, the J call TRBJ1-2; D ambiguous. V was trimmed by 2 bases and J by 3 bases, leaving 10 bases between them. The CDR3 runs 13 residues. The germline CDR1 and CDR2 sequences are GTSNPN and SVGIG (reference sequence). The DNA of the CDR3 is TGTGCCTGGAGTTCTGGGAAGGACTATGGCTACACCTTC. This codes for CAWSSGKDYGYTF.

The rearrangement joins TRBV7-9 to TRBJ2-3, with TRBD2 matching 10 bases. The junction had 1 base not matched to a gene; V was cut back by 8 bases and J by 5 bases. Germline V gene data show CDR1 as SEHNR and CDR2 as FQNEAQ (reference sequence). This CDR3 region has 12 residues. The DNA for the CDR3 is TGTGCCAGCCGGACTAGCGGAGATACGCAGTATTTT. Its protein product is CASRTSGDTQYF.

The chain is built from TRBV27 and TRBJ2-7; 9 nucleotides match TRBD1. Germline CDR1 MNHEY, CDR2 SMNVEV (reference sequence). The J segment lost 6 bases and the V segment lost 4 bases, leaving 7 bases of the junction unmatched. This CDR3 region has 14 residues. The CDR3 sequence: CASSWDREYGEQYF. The CDR3 DNA follows: TGTGCCAGCAGTTGGGACAGGGAATATGGCGAGCAGTACTTC.

V usage is TRBV7-2 and J usage is TRBJ1-5; D is undetermined. The V end lost 0 bases, the J end lost 0 bases, and 9 bases lay between the germline ends. Germline V gives CDR1 SGHTA, CDR2 FQGNSA. The CDR3 is made up of 16 amino acids. In DNA, the CDR3 is TGTGCCAGCAGCTTAGCGGCCGGGCCTAGCAATCAGCCCCAGCATTTT. Its translation is CASSLAAGPSNQPQHF.

V is TRBV30 and J is TRBJ1-5; perhaps TRBD1 as D (5 bases). Germline V CDR1 and CDR2: GTSNPN, SVGIG (reference sequence). V lost 1 base, J lost 6 bases, and 16 bases lay in between. This CDR3 comprises 15 residues. In DNA form, the CDR3 reads TGTGCCTGGAGTGACCTGGCAGGGCTGGGTCAGCCCCAGCATTTT. Translating gives CAWSDLAGLGQPQHF.

The chain employs TRBV30 and TRBJ2-2; maybe TRBD2 (6 bases). Between the trimmed V and J ends, which lost 5 bases and 5 bases, there was a span of 15 bases. This CDR3 is 14 amino acids long. CDR1 and CDR2 from the germline V gene are GTSNPN and SVGIG (reference sequence). The CDR3 sequence: CAWLRLEGTGELFF. CDR3 sequence (DNA): TGTGCCTGGCTCCGCCTGGAGGGGACCGGGGAGCTGTTTTTT.

This clone occurred a few times. This chain uses TRBV5-4 with TRBJ2-7, with D perhaps assigned TRBD1 or TRBD2 (6 bases each). CDR1 is SGHNT, CDR2 YYREEE, per germline (reference sequence). The CDR3 runs 15 residues. Trimming took off 3 bases at V and 0 bases at J, with 13 bases between the two ends. The CDR3 nucleotides are TGTGCCAGCAGCTACAGGGAGGCGGGCTCCTACGAGCAGTACTTC. This sequence encodes CASSYREAGSYEQYF.